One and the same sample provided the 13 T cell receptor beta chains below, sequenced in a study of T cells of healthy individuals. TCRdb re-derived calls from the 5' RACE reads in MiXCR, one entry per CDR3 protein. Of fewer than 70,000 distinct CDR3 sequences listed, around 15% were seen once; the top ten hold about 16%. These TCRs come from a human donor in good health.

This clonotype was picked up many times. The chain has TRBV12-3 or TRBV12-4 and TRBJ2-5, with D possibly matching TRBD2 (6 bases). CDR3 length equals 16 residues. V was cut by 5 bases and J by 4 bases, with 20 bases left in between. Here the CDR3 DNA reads TGTGCCAGCAGTCCGGGGGTCTCCCAAAATGGAGAGACCCAGTACTTC. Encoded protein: CASSPGVSQNGETQYF.

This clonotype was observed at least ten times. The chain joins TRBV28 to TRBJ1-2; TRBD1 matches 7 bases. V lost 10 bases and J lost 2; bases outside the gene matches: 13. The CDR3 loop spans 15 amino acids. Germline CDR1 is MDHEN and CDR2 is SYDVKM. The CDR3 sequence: CATHRGALANYGYTF. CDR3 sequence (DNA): TGTGCCACTCACAGGGGCGCTTTAGCGAACTATGGCTACACCTTC.

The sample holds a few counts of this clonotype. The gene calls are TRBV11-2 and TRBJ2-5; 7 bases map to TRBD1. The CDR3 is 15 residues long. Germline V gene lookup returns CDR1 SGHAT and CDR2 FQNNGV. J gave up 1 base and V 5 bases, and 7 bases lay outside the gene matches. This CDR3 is CASSQQGLVQETQYF. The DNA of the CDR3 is TGTGCCAGCAGCCAACAGGGGTTGGTCCAAGAGACCCAGTACTTC.

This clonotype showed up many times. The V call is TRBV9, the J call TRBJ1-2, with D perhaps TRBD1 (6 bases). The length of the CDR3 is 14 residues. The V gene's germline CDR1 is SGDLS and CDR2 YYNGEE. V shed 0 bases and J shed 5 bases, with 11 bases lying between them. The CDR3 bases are TGTGCCAGCAGCGTAGGGACAGATAATTATGGCTACACCTTC. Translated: CASSVGTDNYGYTF.

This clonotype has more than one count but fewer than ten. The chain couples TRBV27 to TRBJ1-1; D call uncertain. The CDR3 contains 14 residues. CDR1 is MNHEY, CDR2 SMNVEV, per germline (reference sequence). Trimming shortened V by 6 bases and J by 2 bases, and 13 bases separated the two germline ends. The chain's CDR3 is CASRMGSVNTEAFF. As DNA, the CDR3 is TGTGCCAGCAGAATGGGCAGTGTAAACACTGAAGCTTTCTTT.

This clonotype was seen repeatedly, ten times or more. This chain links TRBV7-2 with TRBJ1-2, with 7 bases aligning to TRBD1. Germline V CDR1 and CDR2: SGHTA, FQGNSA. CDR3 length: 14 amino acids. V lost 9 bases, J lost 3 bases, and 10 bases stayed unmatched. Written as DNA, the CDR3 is TGTGCCAGTAAAGGGACAGCCGGTTACTATGGCTACACCTTC. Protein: CASKGTAGYYGYTF.

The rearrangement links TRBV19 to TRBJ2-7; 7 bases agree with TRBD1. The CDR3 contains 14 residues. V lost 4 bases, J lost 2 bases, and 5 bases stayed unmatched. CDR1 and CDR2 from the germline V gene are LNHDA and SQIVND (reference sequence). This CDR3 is CASSTLDRAYEQYF. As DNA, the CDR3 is TGTGCCAGTAGTACTCTCGACAGGGCCTACGAGCAGTACTTC.

The CDR3 spells CASSPRLNSYEQYF. The CDR3 DNA reads TGTGCCAGCAGCCCCCGACTCAACTCCTACGAGCAGTACTTC. The chain couples TRBV6-2 or TRBV6-3 to TRBJ2-7; D remains ambiguous. Germline V gene data show CDR1 as MNHEY and CDR2 as SVGEGT. The CDR3 spans 14 residues. Trimming cost V 6 bases and J 0 bases, with 12 bases left between them.

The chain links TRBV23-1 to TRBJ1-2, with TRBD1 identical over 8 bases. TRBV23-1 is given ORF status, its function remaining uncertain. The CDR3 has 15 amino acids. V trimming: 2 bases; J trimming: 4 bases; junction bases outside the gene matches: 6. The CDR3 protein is CASSQTGQGAYGYTF. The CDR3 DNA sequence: TGCGCCAGCAGTCAAACCGGACAGGGCGCCTATGGCTACACCTTC.

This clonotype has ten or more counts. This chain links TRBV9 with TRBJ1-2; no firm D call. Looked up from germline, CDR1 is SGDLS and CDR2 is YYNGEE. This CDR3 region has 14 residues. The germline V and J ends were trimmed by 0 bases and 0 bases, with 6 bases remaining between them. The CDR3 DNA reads TGTGCCAGCAGCGTAGAACCAGCTAACTATGGCTACACCTTC. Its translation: CASSVEPANYGYTF. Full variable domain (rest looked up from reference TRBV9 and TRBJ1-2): DSGVTQTPKHLITATGQRVTLRCSPRSGDLSVYWYQQSLDQGLQFLIQYYNGEERAKGNILERFSAQQFPDLHSELNLSSLELGDSALYFCASSVEPANYGYTFGSGTRLTVV.

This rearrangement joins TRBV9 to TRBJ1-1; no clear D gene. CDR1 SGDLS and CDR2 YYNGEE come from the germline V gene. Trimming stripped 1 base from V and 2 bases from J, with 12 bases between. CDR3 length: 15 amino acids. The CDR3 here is CASSVSPKLNTEAFF. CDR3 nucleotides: TGTGCCAGCAGCGTAAGCCCCAAATTAAACACTGAAGCTTTCTTT. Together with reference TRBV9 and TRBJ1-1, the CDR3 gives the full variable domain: DSGVTQTPKHLITATGQRVTLRCSPRSGDLSVYWYQQSLDQGLQFLIQYYNGEERAKGNILERFSAQQFPDLHSELNLSSLELGDSALYFCASSVSPKLNTEAFFGQGTRLTVV.

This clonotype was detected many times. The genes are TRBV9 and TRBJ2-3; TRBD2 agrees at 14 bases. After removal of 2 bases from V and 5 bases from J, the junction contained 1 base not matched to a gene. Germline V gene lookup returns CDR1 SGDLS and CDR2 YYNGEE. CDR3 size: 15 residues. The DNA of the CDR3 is TGTGCCAGCAGCGTGGGGACTAGCGGGGGAGATACGCAGTATTTT. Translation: CASSVGTSGGDTQYF.

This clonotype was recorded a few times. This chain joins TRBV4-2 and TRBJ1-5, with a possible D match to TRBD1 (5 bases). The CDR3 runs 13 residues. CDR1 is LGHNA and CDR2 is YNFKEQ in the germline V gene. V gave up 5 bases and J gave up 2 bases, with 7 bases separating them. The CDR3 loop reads CASSAQGNQPQHF. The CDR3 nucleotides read TGTGCCAGCAGCGCACAGGGCAATCAGCCCCAGCATTTT.